This TCR beta chain was captured in a study of cytomegalovirus exposure and HLA in healthy donors. Study results and caveats: Differences between HLA loci emerged in a later analysis of TCR association rates, with DRB1 most and HLA-C fewest. The authors confirmed in vitro that a few CMV-associated chains were specific for CMV antigens.

CDR3 length: 13 residues. Trimming cost V 2 bases and J 6 bases, with 11 bases left between them. Germline CDR1 and CDR2: MNHEY and SVGAGI. About this clone itself: Antigen unknown.

It was with 60 Vbeta and 13 Jbeta primers that the PCR ran. Only in-frame clones appear in the TCRdb table, and some are missing; sequencing was by immunoSEQ multiplex PCR. Of 55,000 to 85,000 clones in the sample, roughly 66% were seen once. The sequenced sample consisted of PBMCs. The receptor's source is a woman aged 45-59 years in good health and CMV-seronegative. The chain links TRBV6-5 to TRBJ2-7; possibly TRBD2 for D (5 bases). The DNA of the CDR3 is TGTGCCAGCAGTTACCTAGCCACGTCCGAGCAGTACTTC. Protein sequence: CASSYLATSEQYF.